Sequencing of this TCR beta chain was carried out in a study of sequential checkpoint blockade in melanoma. The CDR3 is 15 amino acids. The treatment is: randomized to nivolumab then ipilimumab (arm A) or the reverse (arm B). This clone was seen a single time. TCRdb keeps only in-frame clones here, not all; method: immunoSEQ multiplex PCR. The data contain roughly 12,000 clones, around 65% of them singletons. The rearrangement uses TRBV12-1 and TRBJ2-3; the table names TRBD2, a call not compared with the DNA. TRBV12-1 is a pseudogene. Sample: CD8+ T cells sorted from blood (inferred from file names), taken from a patient given nivolumab and ipilimumab in sequence. This TCR derives from a human donor with melanoma. The CDR3 DNA follows: TGTGCCAGCAGCTCCGAGCGGGAGGGAACGGATACGCAGTATTTT. It translates to CASSSEREGTDTQYF.